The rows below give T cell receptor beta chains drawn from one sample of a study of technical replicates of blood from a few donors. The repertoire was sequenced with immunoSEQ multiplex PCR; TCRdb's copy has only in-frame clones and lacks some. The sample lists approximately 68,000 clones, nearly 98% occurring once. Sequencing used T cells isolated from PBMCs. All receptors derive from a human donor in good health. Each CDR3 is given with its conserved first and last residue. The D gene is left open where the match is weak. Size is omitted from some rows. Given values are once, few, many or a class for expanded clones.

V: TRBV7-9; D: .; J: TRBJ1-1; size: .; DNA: TGTGCCAGCAGCTTAGTACGGGGAATGAACACTGAAGCTTTCTTT; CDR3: CASSLVRGMNTEAFF
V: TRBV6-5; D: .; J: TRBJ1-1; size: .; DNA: TGTGCCAGCAGACTGAAGACTGAAGCTTTCTTT; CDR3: CASRLKTEAFF
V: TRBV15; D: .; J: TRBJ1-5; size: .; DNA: TGTGCCACCAGCAGCAGTTCTCCGGGTAACCAGCCCCAGCATTTT; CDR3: CATSSSSPGNQPQHF
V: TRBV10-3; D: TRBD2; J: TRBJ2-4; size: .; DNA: TGTGCCATCAGTGCTGCGGGAGGGTTAATAAACATTCAGTACTTC; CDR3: CAISAAGGLINIQYF
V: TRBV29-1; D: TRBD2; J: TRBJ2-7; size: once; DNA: TGCAGCGGGGCCGGGGGGGTTGATAGCCCTTACGAGCAGTACTTC; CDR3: CSGAGGVDSPYEQYF
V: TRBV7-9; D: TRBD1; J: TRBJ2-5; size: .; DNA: TGTGCCAGCAGCGACCGGGACAGGGGGCAAGAGACCCAGTACTTC; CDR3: CASSDRDRGQETQYF
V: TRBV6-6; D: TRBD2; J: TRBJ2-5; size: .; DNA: TGTGCCAGCACTATGACTAGCGGGGGGAAAGAGACCCAGTACTTC; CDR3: CASTMTSGGKETQYF
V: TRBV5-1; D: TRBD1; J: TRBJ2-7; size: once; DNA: TGCGCCAGCGGTCAGGACAGGGCCTACGAGCAGTACTTC; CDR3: CASGQDRAYEQYF
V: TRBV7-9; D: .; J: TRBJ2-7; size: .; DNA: TGTGCCAGCAGCCCGGGGGACTACGAGCAGTACTTC; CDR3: CASSPGDYEQYF
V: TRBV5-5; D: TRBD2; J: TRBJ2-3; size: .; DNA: TGTGCCGGTAGCGGGAAAATTTCAGATACGCAGTATTTT; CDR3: CAGSGKISDTQYF
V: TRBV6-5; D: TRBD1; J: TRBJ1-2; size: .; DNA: TGTGCCAGCGGGCGGGACAGAATAAACTATGGCTACACCTTC; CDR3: CASGRDRINYGYTF
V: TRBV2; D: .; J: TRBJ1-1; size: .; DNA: TGTGCCAGCAGTGAACAATCAGGCGACACTGAAGCTTTCTTT; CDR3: CASSEQSGDTEAFF
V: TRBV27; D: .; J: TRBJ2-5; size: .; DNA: TGTGCCAGCAGCTTAGCGGTCCAAGAGACCCAGTACTTC; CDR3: CASSLAVQETQYF
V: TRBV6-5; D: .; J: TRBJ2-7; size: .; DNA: TGTGCCAGCATCGACAGTTACTACGAGCAGTACTTC; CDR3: CASIDSYYEQYF
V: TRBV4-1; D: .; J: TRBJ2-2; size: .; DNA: TGCGCCAGCAGCCCGAGGGTTACCGGGGAGCTGTTTTTT; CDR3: CASSPRVTGELFF
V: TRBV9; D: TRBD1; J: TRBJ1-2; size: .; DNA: TGTGCCAGCAGCGTAAAGACTCCGGGACAGGGGGCCTTTGGCTACACCTTC; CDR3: CASSVKTPGQGAFGYTF
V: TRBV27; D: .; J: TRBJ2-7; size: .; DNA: TGTGCCAGCAGTTTTTGGACAGCCAGCTCCTACGAGCAGTACTTC; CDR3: CASSFWTASSYEQYF
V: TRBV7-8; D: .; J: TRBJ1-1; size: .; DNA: TGTGCCAGCAGCTTACCGGTCCCAAACACTGAAGCTTTCTTT; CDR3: CASSLPVPNTEAFF
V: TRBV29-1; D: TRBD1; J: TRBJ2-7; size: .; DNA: TGCAGCGTTGAAGATAGGAAAGGGACAGGGAGCGAGCAGTACTTC; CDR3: CSVEDRKGTGSEQYF
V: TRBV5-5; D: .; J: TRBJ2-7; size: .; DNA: TGTGCCAGCAGCCAGCAGGGCGGTCCCTACGAGCAGTACTTC; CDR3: CASSQQGGPYEQYF
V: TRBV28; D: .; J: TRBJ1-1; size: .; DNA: TGTGCCAGCAGTTTAATAACAGGGACTGAAGCTTTCTTT; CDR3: CASSLITGTEAFF
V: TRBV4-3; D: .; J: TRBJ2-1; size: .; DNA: TGCGCCAGCAGCCAAGTCCGGGATTTCTACAATGAGCAGTTCTTC; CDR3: CASSQVRDFYNEQFF
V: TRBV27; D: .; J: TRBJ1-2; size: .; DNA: TGTGCCAGCAGTTTAGGGGGCAATGGCTACACCTTC; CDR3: CASSLGGNGYTF
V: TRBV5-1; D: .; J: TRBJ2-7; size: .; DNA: TGCGCCAGCAGCTTGGCCTATTCCTACGAGCAGTACTTC; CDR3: CASSLAYSYEQYF
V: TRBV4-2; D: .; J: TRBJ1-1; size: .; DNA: TGTGCCAGCAGAAGACGGGGTGAGGACACTGAAGCTTTCTTT; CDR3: CASRRRGEDTEAFF
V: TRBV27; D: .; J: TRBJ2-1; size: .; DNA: TGTGCCAGCAGTTTATCGGAGGGGAATGAGCAGTTCTTC; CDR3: CASSLSEGNEQFF
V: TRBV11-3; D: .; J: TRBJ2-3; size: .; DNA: TGTGCCAGCAGGATTGGACTATCGGGCACAGATACGCAGTATTTT; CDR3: CASRIGLSGTDTQYF
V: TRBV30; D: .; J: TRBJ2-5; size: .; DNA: TGTGCCTGGACTACTGAAACCTTAGCATGGGAGACCCAGTACTTC; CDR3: CAWTTETLAWETQYF
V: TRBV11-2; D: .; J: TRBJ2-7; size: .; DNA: TGTGCCAGCAGCTTAGATCTGGCAGGGGGACTTAACGAGCAGTACTTC; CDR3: CASSLDLAGGLNEQYF
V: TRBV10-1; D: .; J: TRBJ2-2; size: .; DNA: TGCGCCAGCAGTAGAGCCGGGGAGCTGTTTTTT; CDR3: CASSRAGELFF
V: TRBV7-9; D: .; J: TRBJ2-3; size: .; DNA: TGTGCCAGCAGCTTACTTGCTCGGGACTTCACAGATACGCAGTATTTT; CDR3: CASSLLARDFTDTQYF
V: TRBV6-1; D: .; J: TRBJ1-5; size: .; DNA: TGTGCCAGCAGTGAAGCTTGGGGAGGGCCTAGCAATCAGCCCCAGCATTTT; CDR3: CASSEAWGGPSNQPQHF
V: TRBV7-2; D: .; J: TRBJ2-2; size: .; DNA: TGTGCCAGCAGCTTAACGAGGGCCGGGGAGCTGTTTTTT; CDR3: CASSLTRAGELFF
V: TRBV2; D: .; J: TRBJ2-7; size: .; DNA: TGTGCCAGCAACGGTTTCGAGCAGTACTTC; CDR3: CASNGFEQYF
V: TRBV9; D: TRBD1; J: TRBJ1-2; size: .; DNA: TGTGCCAGCAGCGTACCGGATTTGACCGGGACAGGGAACTATGGCTACACCTTC; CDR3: CASSVPDLTGTGNYGYTF
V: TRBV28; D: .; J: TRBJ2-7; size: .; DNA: TGTGCCAGCAGTTTACGGTTCTACGAGCAGTACTTC; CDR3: CASSLRFYEQYF
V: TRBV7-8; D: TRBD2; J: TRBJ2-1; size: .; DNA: TGTGCCAGCAGCCCCAGAGTAGCGGGAGCGGATGAGCAGTTCTTC; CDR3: CASSPRVAGADEQFF
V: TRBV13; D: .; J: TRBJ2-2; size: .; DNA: TGTGCCAGCAGCTCTCCGACAGGATGGGAGAACACCGGGGAGCTGTTTTTT; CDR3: CASSSPTGWENTGELFF
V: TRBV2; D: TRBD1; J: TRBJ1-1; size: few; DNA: TGTGCCAGCAGTCTCGCCGGGACAGGGCGGGCTTTCTTT; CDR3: CASSLAGTGRAFF
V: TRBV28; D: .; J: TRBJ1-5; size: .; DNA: TGTGCCTCTCGAGATGGGACACGCGGCAATCAGCCCCAGCATTTT; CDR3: CASRDGTRGNQPQHF
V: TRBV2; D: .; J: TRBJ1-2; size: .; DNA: TGTGCCAGCAGTGATACCAGGAGGGGCGGCTACACCTTC; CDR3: CASSDTRRGGYTF
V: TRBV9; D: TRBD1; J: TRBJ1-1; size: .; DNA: TGTGCCAGCAGCTTCGACAGGGAAGGAAACACTGAAGCTTTCTTT; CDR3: CASSFDREGNTEAFF
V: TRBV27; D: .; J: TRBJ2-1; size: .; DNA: TGTGCCACAGATTCCGGGTGGGAGCAGTTCTTC; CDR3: CATDSGWEQFF
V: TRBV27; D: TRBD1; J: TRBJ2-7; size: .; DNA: TGTGCCAGCAGTTTATCTCTAGGGGACAGGGGACCCTACGAGCAGTACTTC; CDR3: CASSLSLGDRGPYEQYF
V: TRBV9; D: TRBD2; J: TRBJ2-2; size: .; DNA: TGTGCCAGCAGCGCTAGCGGGAGGGCCGGGGAGCTGTTTTTT; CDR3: CASSASGRAGELFF
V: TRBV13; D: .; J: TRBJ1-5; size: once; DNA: TGTGCCAGCAGCCGTGACAGGAATCAGCCCCAGCATTTT; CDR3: CASSRDRNQPQHF
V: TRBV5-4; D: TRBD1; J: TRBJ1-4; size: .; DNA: TGTGCCAGCAGCTTGGGGACAGGGAAGTTTGAAAAACTGTTTTTT; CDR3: CASSLGTGKFEKLFF
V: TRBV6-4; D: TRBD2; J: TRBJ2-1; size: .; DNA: TGTGCCAGCAGTCCCGAGGGCGGGAGAGTGGGTGAGCAGTTCTTC; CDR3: CASSPEGGRVGEQFF
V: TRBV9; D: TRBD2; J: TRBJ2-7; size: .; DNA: TGTGCCAGCAGCCCTCTCGGGACTAGCGATTCCTACGAGCAGTACTTC; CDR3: CASSPLGTSDSYEQYF
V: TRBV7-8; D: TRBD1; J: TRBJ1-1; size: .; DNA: TGTGCCAGCAGCCCTAGGACAGGGAGAACTGAAGCTTTCTTT; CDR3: CASSPRTGRTEAFF
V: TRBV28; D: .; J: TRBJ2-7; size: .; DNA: TGTGCCAGCAGTTTACAGGCCTCCTACGAGCAGTACTTC; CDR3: CASSLQASYEQYF
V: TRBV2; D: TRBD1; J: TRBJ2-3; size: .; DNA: TGTGCCAGCAGTGAAGTGGGGACAGGGACGAGGGCAGATACGCAGTATTTT; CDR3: CASSEVGTGTRADTQYF
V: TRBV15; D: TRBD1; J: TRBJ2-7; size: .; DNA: TGTGCCACCAGCAGAGGGACAGGGTTCGACGAGCAGTACTTC; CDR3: CATSRGTGFDEQYF